A single sample is the source of the 28 T cell receptor beta chains below, sequenced in a study of OX40 agonist ivuxolimab in advanced cancers. TCRdb's table, derived via immunoSEQ multiplex PCR, lists solely in-frame clones and lacks some. The sample lists around 69,000 clones, around 86% occurring once. The input for sequencing was CD4+ or CD8+ T cells sorted from blood, taken in a trial of the OX40 agonist ivuxolimab. The receptors come from an adult with an advanced solid tumor such as melanoma, head and neck, liver or kidney cancer.

The chain combines TRBV6-1 with TRBJ1-4; D unresolved. The CDR3 runs to 15 residues. In germline, CDR1 is MNHNS, CDR2 SASEGT. The V end lost 2 bases, the J end lost 4 bases, and 11 bases lay between the germline ends. As DNA, the CDR3 is TGTGCCAGCAGTGAATCCCTCAAAGGTAATGAAAAACTGTTTTTT. Translated: CASSESLKGNEKLFF.

In DNA form, the CDR3 reads TGCGCCAGCAGCCAAGTCGGGCGGGGGTCCTACAATGAGCAGTTCTTC. Translated: CASSQVGRGSYNEQFF. The chain uses TRBV4-3 and TRBJ2-1, with 7 nucleotides matching TRBD2. This CDR3 has 16 residues. V was clipped by 1 base and J by 1 base; unmatched bases: 4. Germline lookup yields CDR1 LGHNA and CDR2 YSLEER.

V and J are TRBV7-3 and TRBJ2-3, with 11 bases fitting TRBD1. The CDR3 extends over 17 amino acids. From germline, CDR1 is SGHTA and CDR2 FQGTGA. The J segment lost 1 base and the V segment lost 5 bases, leaving 8 bases of the junction unmatched. CDR3 bases: TGTGCCAGCAGCCCGAGCTGGACAGGGGGCCGCACAGATACGCAGTATTTT. Residues: CASSPSWTGGRTDTQYF.

The CDR3 region is CASRDSNQPQHF. The CDR3 DNA follows: TGTGCCAGCAGGGACAGCAATCAGCCCCAGCATTTT. The J gene is TRBJ1-5, the V gene TRBV6-6; D is undetermined. With 6 bases removed from V and 1 base from J, the gap between germline ends came to 4 bases. The CDR3 is 12 amino acids. The germline V gene encodes CDR1 MNHNY and CDR2 SVGAGI (reference sequence).

This clone was seen a handful of times. This chain links TRBV6-5 with TRBJ1-1, with 10 bases aligning to TRBD1. V was clipped by 6 bases and J by 4 bases; unmatched bases: 8. CDR1 MNHEY and CDR2 SVGAGI come from the germline V gene. This CDR3 region has 15 residues. CDR3: CASSRFRTGGTEAFF. Here the CDR3 DNA reads TGTGCCAGCAGCCGGTTTCGGACAGGGGGCACTGAAGCTTTCTTT.

The chain recombines TRBV30 with TRBJ2-5; 9 bases fit TRBD1. The junction had 7 bases not matched to a gene; V was cut back by 3 bases and J by 5 bases. Germline CDR1 reads GTSNPN; CDR2 reads SVGIG (reference sequence). This CDR3 is 14 amino acids long. CDR3 DNA: TGTGCCTGGAGGGAACAGGGGGCTCGGGAGACCCAGTACTTC. Translating it yields CAWREQGARETQYF.

This chain links TRBV5-8 with TRBJ1-1; D is possibly TRBD1 (5 bases). The CDR3 extends over 14 amino acids. V was pared by 4 bases and J by 1 base, with 11 bases between. Germline V gene lookup returns CDR1 SGHTS and CDR2 YDEGEE. The CDR3 reads CASSTRDGNTEAFF. CDR3 bases: TGTGCCAGCAGCACCCGGGACGGGAACACTGAAGCTTTCTTT.

The chain joins TRBV10-3 to TRBJ1-1; D might be TRBD1 (5 bases). CDR1 is ENHRY, CDR2 SYGVKD, per germline. This CDR3 has 14 residues. V shed 0 bases and J shed 6 bases, with 11 bases lying between them. The CDR3 loop reads CAISESQARAEAFF. The CDR3 DNA follows: TGTGCCATCAGTGAGTCACAGGCTAGGGCTGAAGCTTTCTTT.

The sample holds a few counts of this clone. J is TRBJ1-2 and V is TRBV11-2; perhaps TRBD1 as D (5 bases). Looked up from germline, CDR1 is SGHAT and CDR2 is FQNNGV. V was shortened by 5 bases and J by 2 bases, with 15 bases between the two germline ends. The length of the CDR3 is 15 residues. CDR3 loop: CASSLTPGGNYGYTF. The CDR3 DNA sequence: TGTGCCAGCAGCCTCACGCCCGGGGGGAACTATGGCTACACCTTC.

The DNA of the CDR3 is TGTGCCAGCACGGGAGAACTCTACAATGAGCAGTTCTTC. Protein product: CASTGELYNEQFF. The genes are TRBV7-2 and TRBJ2-1, with a weak D call TRBD2 (6 bases). This CDR3 comprises 13 residues. Germline V gives CDR1 SGHTA, CDR2 FQGNSA. V shed 7 bases and J shed 3 bases, with 10 bases lying between them.

The rearrangement joins TRBV10-3 to TRBJ2-5; D is uncertain. The CDR3 has 12 residues. Looked up from germline, CDR1 is ENHRY and CDR2 is SYGVKD. Trimming took off 9 bases at V and 2 bases at J, with 10 bases between the two ends. CDR3 in amino acids: CAISAAQETQYF. The CDR3 DNA follows: TGTGCCATTTCGGCAGCGCAAGAGACCCAGTACTTC.

The CDR3 is CASSPHPDTQYF. The CDR3 coding sequence is TGTGCCAGCTCACCACATCCAGATACGCAGTATTTT. The rearrangement uses TRBV18 and TRBJ2-3; D remains ambiguous. With 1 base removed from V and 4 bases from J, the gap between germline ends came to 3 bases. This CDR3 region has 12 residues. The germline gives CDR1 KGHSH, CDR2 LQKENI. The full variable domain, in which reference TRBV18 and TRBJ2-3 provide the parts outside the CDR3, is NAGVMQNPRHLVRRRGQEARLRCSPMKGHSHVYWYRQLPEEGLKFMVYLQKENIIDESGMPKERFSAEFPKEGPSILRIQQVVRGDSAAYFCASSPHPDTQYFGPGTRLTVL.

The chain recombines TRBV11-3 with TRBJ2-4; D possibly corresponds to TRBD1 (5 bases). The CDR3 consists of 13 residues. V dropped 2 bases and J dropped 9 bases, with 11 bases sitting between them. Germline-derived CDR1 and CDR2 are SGHNT and YENEEA. The CDR3 is CASSLSQGSIQYF. In DNA form, the CDR3 reads TGTGCCAGCAGCTTAAGTCAGGGAAGCATTCAGTACTTC.

The rearrangement links TRBV6-1 to TRBJ2-7; the D call may be TRBD1 or TRBD2 (6 bases each). Germline V gene data show CDR1 as MNHNS and CDR2 as SASEGT. The CDR3 totals 12 residues. V lost 11 bases and J 2 bases, leaving 13 bases between the germline ends. The CDR3, as DNA: TGTGCCTTTGGGGGGACAACCTACGAGCAGTACTTC. It yields the protein CAFGGTTYEQYF.

CDR3 in amino acids: CASSLSREETQYF. The CDR3, as DNA: TGTGCCAGCAGCTTATCCAGGGAAGAGACCCAGTACTTC. The J gene is TRBJ2-5, the V gene TRBV7-3; D possibly corresponds to TRBD1 (5 bases). Trimming removed 2 bases at V and 3 bases at J, with 7 bases between. This CDR3 region has 13 residues. The germline CDR1 and CDR2 sequences are SGHTA and FQGTGA. Looking up the rest from reference TRBV7-3 and TRBJ2-5 gives the full variable domain: GAGVSQTPSNKVTEKGKYVELRCDPISGHTALYWYRQSLGQGPEFLIYFQGTGAADDSGLPNDRFFAVRPEGSVSTLKIQRTERGDSAVYLCASSLSREETQYFGPGTRLLVL.

The J gene is TRBJ1-6, the V gene TRBV7-2; D call uncertain. The CDR3 loop spans 12 amino acids. Germline CDR1 reads SGHTA; CDR2 reads FQGNSA. V was trimmed by 1 base and J by 9 bases, leaving 4 bases between them. CDR3 sequence (DNA): TGTGCCAGCAGCTTAGTTCTTTCACCCCTCCACTTT. Translated, it gives CASSLVLSPLHF.

The gene calls are TRBV9 and TRBJ1-1; D is ambiguous. The V gene's germline CDR1 is SGDLS and CDR2 YYNGEE. The CDR3 runs 14 residues. V was shortened by 3 bases and J by 3 bases, with 12 bases between the two germline ends. This CDR3 is CASSAWTAHTEAFF. CDR3 bases: TGTGCCAGCAGCGCCTGGACGGCACACACTGAAGCTTTCTTT.

The chain carries TRBV7-3 and TRBJ2-2, with D possibly TRBD2 on 6 matching bases. This CDR3 has 17 amino acids. Trimming took 0 bases from V and 4 from J, leaving 15 bases between them. Germline assignment: CDR1 SGHTA and CDR2 FQGTGA. This chain's CDR3 is CASSLTLSGGATGELFF. The CDR3 coding sequence is TGTGCCAGCAGCTTAACCCTTAGTGGAGGGGCCACCGGGGAGCTGTTTTTT.

The chain links TRBV11-3 to TRBJ1-1, with D perhaps matching TRBD1 (6 bases). Trimming shortened V by 4 bases and J by 1 base, and 16 bases separated the two germline ends. The CDR3 sequence is 16 residues long. The germline V gene has CDR1 SGHNT and CDR2 YENEEA. The DNA for the CDR3 is TGTGCCAGCAGCTCGAGACCCGGGACAACGAACACTGAAGCTTTCTTT. It translates to CASSSRPGTTNTEAFF.

The J gene is TRBJ2-3, the V gene TRBV6-5; D ambiguous. Germline lookup yields CDR1 MNHEY and CDR2 SVGAGI. The CDR3 consists of 15 residues. Trimming cost V 0 bases and J 0 bases, with 7 bases left between them. The CDR3 region has the DNA TGTGCCAGCAGTTACTCGTTTCGGAGCACAGATACGCAGTATTTT. This codes for CASSYSFRSTDTQYF.

This chain joins TRBV7-2 and TRBJ1-3, with D possibly being TRBD1 (6 bases). The CDR3 spans 14 residues. CDR1 is SGHTA, CDR2 FQGNSA, per germline. V lost 8 bases to trimming and J lost 2 bases, with 13 bases between them. The CDR3 spells CASGDRQTGNTIYF. The CDR3, as DNA: TGTGCCAGCGGCGACAGGCAAACTGGAAACACCATATATTTT.

The V gene is TRBV6-6, the J gene TRBJ2-7; 8 positions agree with TRBD1. Germline V lookup: CDR1 MNHNY, CDR2 SVGAGI (reference sequence). V shed 5 bases, J shed 6 bases, and the junction held 9 bases outside the gene matches. The CDR3 has 14 residues. DNA for the CDR3: TGTGCCAGCAGTCCGTGGACAGGGTTGGGCGAGCAGTACTTC. Its protein product is CASSPWTGLGEQYF.

The chain couples TRBV19 to TRBJ2-7; 10 nucleotides line up with TRBD1. This CDR3 has 15 residues. The ends lost 4 bases at V and 4 bases at J; junction bases unmatched: 7. CDR1 and CDR2 (germline): LNHDA, SQIVND (reference sequence). Here the CDR3 reads CASSTGTGVRYEQYF. CDR3 sequence (DNA): TGTGCCAGTAGTACCGGGACAGGGGTGCGGTACGAGCAGTACTTC.

The chain has TRBV7-9 and TRBJ2-1; tentative D call: TRBD1 (8 bases). This CDR3 spans 18 amino acids. The germline CDR1 and CDR2 sequences are SEHNR and FQNEAQ (reference sequence). V dropped 4 bases and J dropped 4 bases, with 23 bases sitting between them. The CDR3 DNA reads as TGTGCCAGCAGCTCAGGAGGGACTAACAGGGGGATTTACAATGAGCAGTTCTTC. This sequence encodes CASSSGGTNRGIYNEQFF.

The gene calls are TRBV19 and TRBJ1-1; 10 bases align to TRBD1. CDR1 and CDR2 from the germline V gene are LNHDA and SQIVND (reference sequence). CDR3 length: 14 residues. V was pared by 6 bases and J by 4 bases, with 5 bases of the junction left unmatched. The CDR3 protein is CASRRQGAVTEAFF. The CDR3, as DNA: TGTGCCAGTAGGCGACAGGGGGCGGTCACTGAAGCTTTCTTT.

The chain carries TRBV7-2 and TRBJ1-5; D perhaps matches TRBD1 (6 bases). Trimming took off 5 bases at V and 4 bases at J, with 9 bases between the two ends. Germline CDR1 reads SGHTA; CDR2 reads FQGNSA. The CDR3 consists of 13 residues. CDR3: CASSVQGNQPQHF. The CDR3, as DNA: TGTGCCAGCAGCGTACAGGGTAATCAGCCCCAGCATTTT. The full variable domain, in which reference TRBV7-2 and TRBJ1-5 provide the parts outside the CDR3, is GAGVSQSPSNKVTEKGKDVELRCDPISGHTALYWYRQSLGQGLEFLIYFQGNSAPDKSGLPSDRFSAERTGGSVSTLTIQRTQQEDSAVYLCASSVQGNQPQHFGDGTRLSIL.

The chain employs TRBV12-5 and TRBJ2-1; D is uncertain. CDR1 is LGHNT and CDR2 is FRNRAP in the germline V gene. This CDR3 contains 18 residues. Deletions cut 5 bases from V and 0 bases from J, with 20 bases between. The chain's CDR3 is CASGTTQVVRGSYNEQFF. CDR3 nucleotides: TGTGCTAGTGGTACCACCCAGGTAGTTAGAGGCTCCTACAATGAGCAGTTCTTC.

This chain uses TRBV5-1 with TRBJ2-3; 12 nucleotides match TRBD2. Germline-derived CDR1 and CDR2 are SGHRS and YFSETQ. The CDR3 covers 17 residues. The J segment lost 4 bases and the V segment lost 4 bases, leaving 10 bases of the junction unmatched. The CDR3 DNA follows: TGCGCCAGCAGCCCCGCTCCCCTAGCGGGAGGGGCAGATACGCAGTATTTT. Amino acids: CASSPAPLAGGADTQYF.